The entry below gives a single TCR beta chain sequence along with its context. What it binds is not known. CDR3 length: 14 residues. Germline V CDR1 and CDR2: ENHRY, SYGVKD. V dropped 11 bases and J dropped 1 base, with 14 bases sitting between them. This specimen belongs to a study of identical twins. With no exceptions, donors were healthy Caucasians. TCRdb passed the 5' RACE reads through MiXCR, listing each CDR3 protein once. The table records around 470,000 distinct CDR3 sequences, 14% of them present only once. General study results and limits: Out-of-frame beta chain sequences displayed weaker excess sharing between twins.

The data also belong to a second study, concerning yellow fever vaccine responses in identical twins.

The receptor was derived from a woman aged 18-29 years in good health. Sequencing was done on a sample of CD4+ T cells sorted from blood. The chain is built from TRBV10-3 and TRBJ2-2; D unresolved. CDR3 region: CAAAQQQNTGELFF. The CDR3 nucleotides are TGTGCCGCAGCCCAACAGCAGAACACCGGGGAGCTGTTTTTT.